The clone carrying this T cell receptor (beta chain) has a count of ten or more. Antigen specificity is unknown. As for time point: patch test 1, 2 weeks after DPC sensitization. Treatment of the sample: therapeutic diphenylcyclopropenone sensitization with weekly scalp DPC. This specimen belongs to a study of human T cells and chemical hapten exposure. Study as a whole: Patients had diphenylcyclopropenone applied to the scalp weekly throughout the approximately 25-week study. Small volume differences among pooled libraries mainly caused per-sample TCR yield variation.

Study-wide findings and caveats: DPC sensitization produced no change in TCRs with frequency above 1 in 1000.

Unique molecular identifiers were linked by the library to individual cDNA molecules. A single record per CDR3 protein comes from TCRdb applying MiXCR to the RACE reads. The sample has 370,000 or so distinct CDR3 sequences; approximately 5% are singletons. This CDR3 has 12 amino acids. Trimming took 2 bases from V and 2 from J, leaving 6 bases between them. Germline V gene sequence: CDR1 GTSNPN, CDR2 SVGIG (reference sequence). The chain couples TRBV30 to TRBJ2-5; no clear D gene. Material: whole blood, obtained in connection with sensitization to the hapten diphenylcyclopropenone (DPC). The TCR sequence derives from a woman in her fifties or sixties with alopecia areata. Some clones in this sample may be carry-over from other donors' samples. CDR3 residues: CAWSQAQETQYF. CDR3 nucleotide sequence: TGTGCCTGGAGTCAAGCACAAGAGACCCAGTACTTC.